This passage covers 8 T cell receptor beta chains from one sample sequenced in a study of blood T cell repertoires in COVID-19. Data came from immunoSEQ multiplex PCR; TCRdb stores just in-frame clones and leaves some out. Of approximately 40,000 clones detected, about 88% appear once; the ten largest clones hold over 40%. Sequencing was carried out using peripheral blood. These receptors were taken from a human donor in a cohort sampled during active COVID-19.

The V and J genes are TRBV18 and TRBJ1-6, with D tentatively TRBD1 (6 bases). With 5 bases removed from V and 7 bases from J, the gap between germline ends came to 12 bases. Germline V gene sequence: CDR1 KGHSH, CDR2 LQKENI. CDR3 size: 14 residues. The CDR3 is CASSSQGKNSPLHF. DNA of the CDR3: TGTGCCAGCTCATCCCAGGGGAAGAATTCACCCCTCCACTTT.

The chain joins TRBV11-2 to TRBJ2-1; D is uncertain. The germline V gene encodes CDR1 SGHAT and CDR2 FQNNGV. Trimming took off 2 bases at V and 4 bases at J, with 12 bases between the two ends. The CDR3 runs 15 residues. The CDR3, as DNA: TGTGCCAGCAGCTTAAGGATGACTCAATACAATGAGCAGTTCTTC. Its translation: CASSLRMTQYNEQFF.

The chain links TRBV2 to TRBJ1-5; D gene unclear. V was shortened by 5 bases and J by 2 bases, with 7 bases between the two germline ends. Per the germline V gene, CDR1 is SNHLY and CDR2 is FYNNEI. This CDR3 has 13 amino acids. The CDR3, as DNA: TGTGCCAGCAGTCCGGGTCGCAATCAGCCCCAGCATTTT. It is translated as CASSPGRNQPQHF.

The chain couples TRBV7-9 to TRBJ1-6, with D possibly being TRBD1 (5 bases). The germline V and J ends were trimmed by 7 bases and 1 base, with 11 bases remaining between them. Germline lookup yields CDR1 SEHNR and CDR2 FQNEAQ (reference sequence). The CDR3 sequence is 15 residues long. CDR3: CASTLGGSYNSPLHF. CDR3 in DNA: TGTGCCAGCACTCTCGGGGGATCCTATAATTCACCCCTCCACTTT.

In nucleotides, the CDR3 is TGTGCCAGCAGTTTACTTGGGGGGTCCTACGAGCAGTACGTC. This sequence encodes CASSLLGGSYEQYV. The genes are TRBV27 and TRBJ2-7, with D possibly TRBD2 on 6 matching bases. Germline loops: CDR1 MNHEY, CDR2 SMNVEV (reference sequence). The V gene lost 2 bases and the J gene lost 1 base, with 9 bases spanning the gap. This CDR3 spans 14 amino acids.

The J gene is TRBJ2-1, the V gene TRBV29-1; 7 bases line up with TRBD2. From germline, CDR1 is SQVTM and CDR2 ANQGSEA. Trimming at V came to 7 bases and at J to 5 bases, leaving 11 bases not matched to a gene. CDR3 size: 14 residues. This chain's CDR3 is CSAGGKGLNNEQFF. The CDR3 region has the DNA TGCAGCGCCGGGGGGAAGGGTTTAAACAATGAGCAGTTCTTC.

The chain is built from TRBV4-2 and TRBJ1-2; 9 bases agree with TRBD1. From germline, CDR1 is LGHNA and CDR2 YNFKEQ. V shed 2 bases and J 5 bases; nucleotides not matched to a gene: 12. This CDR3 is 17 amino acids long. CDR3 residues: CASSQPNTQGAPYGYTF. DNA of the CDR3: TGTGCCAGCAGCCAACCTAACACACAGGGGGCGCCTTATGGCTACACCTTC.

The chain has TRBV7-6 and TRBJ2-1; D might be TRBD1 (6 bases). CDR3 size: 16 residues. V was trimmed by 0 bases and J by 12 bases, leaving 21 bases between them. Per the germline V gene, CDR1 is SGHVS and CDR2 is FNYEAQ. The CDR3 loop reads CASSLAFRGIGSRQFF. CDR3 nucleotide sequence: TGTGCCAGCAGCTTAGCGTTCAGGGGCATTGGTTCTAGGCAGTTCTTC. The variable domain in full, completed from reference TRBV7-6 and TRBJ2-1, reads GAGVSQSPRYKVTKRGQDVALRCDPISGHVSLYWYRQALGQGPEFLTYFNYEAQQDKSGLPNDRFSAERPEGSISTLTIQRTEQRDSAMYRCASSLAFRGIGSRQFFGPGTRLTVL.